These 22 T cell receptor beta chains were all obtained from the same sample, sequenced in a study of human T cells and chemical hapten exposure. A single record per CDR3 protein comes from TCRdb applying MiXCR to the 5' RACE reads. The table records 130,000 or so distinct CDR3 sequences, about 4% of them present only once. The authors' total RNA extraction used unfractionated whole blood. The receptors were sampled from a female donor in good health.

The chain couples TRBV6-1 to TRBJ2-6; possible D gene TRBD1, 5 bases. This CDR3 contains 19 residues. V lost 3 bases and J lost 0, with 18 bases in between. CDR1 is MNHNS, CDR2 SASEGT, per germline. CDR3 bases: TGTGCCAGCAGTGACAGGGTGTCCCCTCGCTACTCTGGGGCCAACGTCCTGACTTTC. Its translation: CASSDRVSPRYSGANVLTF.

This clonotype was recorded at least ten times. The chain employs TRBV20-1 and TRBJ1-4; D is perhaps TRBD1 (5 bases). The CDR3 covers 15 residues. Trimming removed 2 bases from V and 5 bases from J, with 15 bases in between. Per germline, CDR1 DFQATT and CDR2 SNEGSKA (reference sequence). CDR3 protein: CSARSTGTRNEKLFF. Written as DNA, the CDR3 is TGCAGTGCTAGAAGTACAGGAACTAGGAATGAAAAACTGTTTTTT.

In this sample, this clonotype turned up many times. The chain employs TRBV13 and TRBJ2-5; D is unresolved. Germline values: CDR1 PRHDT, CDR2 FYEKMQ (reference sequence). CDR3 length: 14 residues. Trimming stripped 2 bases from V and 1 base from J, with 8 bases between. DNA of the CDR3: TGTGCCAGCAGCTTACAGTCCGTCCAAGAGACCCAGTACTTC. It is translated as CASSLQSVQETQYF.

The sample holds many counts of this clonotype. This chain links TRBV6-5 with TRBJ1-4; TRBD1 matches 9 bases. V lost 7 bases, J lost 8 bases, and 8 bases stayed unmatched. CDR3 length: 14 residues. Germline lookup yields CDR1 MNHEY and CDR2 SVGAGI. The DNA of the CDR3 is TGTGCCAGCACCCGGACAGGGGCTCAGGAAAAACTGTTTTTT. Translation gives CASTRTGAQEKLFF.

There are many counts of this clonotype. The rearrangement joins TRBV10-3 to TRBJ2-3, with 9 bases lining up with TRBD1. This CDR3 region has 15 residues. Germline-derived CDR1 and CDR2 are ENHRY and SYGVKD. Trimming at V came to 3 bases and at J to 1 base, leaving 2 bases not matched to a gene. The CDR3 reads CAISDRDRGTDTQYF. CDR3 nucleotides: TGTGCCATCAGTGACCGGGACAGGGGCACAGATACGCAGTATTTT.

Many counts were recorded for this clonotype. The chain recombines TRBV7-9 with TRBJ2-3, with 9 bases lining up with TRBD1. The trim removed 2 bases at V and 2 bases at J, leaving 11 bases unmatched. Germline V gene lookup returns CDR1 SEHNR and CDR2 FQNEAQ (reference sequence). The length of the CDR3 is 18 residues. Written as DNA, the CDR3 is TGTGCCAGCAGCTTAATCGGGTCGGACAGGGGACTCACAGATACGCAGTATTTT. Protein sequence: CASSLIGSDRGLTDTQYF.

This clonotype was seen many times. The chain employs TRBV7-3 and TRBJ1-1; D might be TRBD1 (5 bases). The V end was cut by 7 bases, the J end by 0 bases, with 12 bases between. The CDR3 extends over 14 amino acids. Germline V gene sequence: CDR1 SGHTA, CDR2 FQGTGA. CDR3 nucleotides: TGTGCCAGCATCCCGACAGTAATGAACACTGAAGCTTTCTTT. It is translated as CASIPTVMNTEAFF.

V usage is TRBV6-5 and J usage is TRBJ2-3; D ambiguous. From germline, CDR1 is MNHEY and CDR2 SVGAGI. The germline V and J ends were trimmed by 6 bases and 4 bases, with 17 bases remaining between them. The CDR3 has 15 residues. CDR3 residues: CASSTASWSSDTQYF. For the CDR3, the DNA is TGTGCCAGCAGCACTGCGTCCTGGAGCTCAGATACGCAGTATTTT.

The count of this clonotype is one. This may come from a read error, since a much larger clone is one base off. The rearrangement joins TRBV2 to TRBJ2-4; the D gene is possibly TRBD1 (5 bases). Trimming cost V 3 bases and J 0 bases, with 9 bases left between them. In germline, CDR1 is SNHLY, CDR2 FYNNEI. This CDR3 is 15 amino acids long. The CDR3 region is CASSETERAKNIQYF. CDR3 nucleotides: TGTGCCAGCAGTGAGACAGAAAGAGCCAAAAACATTCAGTACTTC. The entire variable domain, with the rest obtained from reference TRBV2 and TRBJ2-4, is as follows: EPEVTQTPSHQVTQMGQEVILRCVPISNHLYFYWYRQILGQKVEFLVSFYNNEISEKSEIFDDQFSVERPDGSNFTLKIRSTKLEDSAMYFCASSETERAKNIQYFGAGTRLSVL.

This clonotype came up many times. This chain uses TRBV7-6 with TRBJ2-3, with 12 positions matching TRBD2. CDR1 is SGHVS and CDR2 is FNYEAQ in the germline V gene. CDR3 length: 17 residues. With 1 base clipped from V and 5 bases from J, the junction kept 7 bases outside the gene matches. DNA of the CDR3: TGTGCCAGCAGCTTAGGACCTAGCGGGGGGGCAGGAGATACGCAGTATTTT. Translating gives CASSLGPSGGAGDTQYF.

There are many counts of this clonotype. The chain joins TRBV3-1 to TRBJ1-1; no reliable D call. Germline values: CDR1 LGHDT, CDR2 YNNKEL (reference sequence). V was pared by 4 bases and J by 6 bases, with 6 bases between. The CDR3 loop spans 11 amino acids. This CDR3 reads CASSRSSEAFF. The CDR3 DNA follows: TGTGCCAGCAGCCGCAGCTCTGAAGCTTTCTTT.

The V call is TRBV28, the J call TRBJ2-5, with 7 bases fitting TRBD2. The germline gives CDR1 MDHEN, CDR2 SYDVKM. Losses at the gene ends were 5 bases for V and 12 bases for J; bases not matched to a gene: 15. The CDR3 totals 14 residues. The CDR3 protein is CASSASGVQGLEYF. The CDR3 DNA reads TGTGCCAGCAGTGCGAGCGGGGTTCAGGGACTCGAGTACTTC.

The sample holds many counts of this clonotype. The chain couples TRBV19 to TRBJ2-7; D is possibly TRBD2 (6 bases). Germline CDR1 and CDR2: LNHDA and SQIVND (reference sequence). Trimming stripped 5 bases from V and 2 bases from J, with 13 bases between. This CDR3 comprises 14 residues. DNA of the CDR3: TGTGCCAGTAGTGCTATCGGCGGGGCCTACGAGCAGTACTTC. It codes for CASSAIGGAYEQYF.

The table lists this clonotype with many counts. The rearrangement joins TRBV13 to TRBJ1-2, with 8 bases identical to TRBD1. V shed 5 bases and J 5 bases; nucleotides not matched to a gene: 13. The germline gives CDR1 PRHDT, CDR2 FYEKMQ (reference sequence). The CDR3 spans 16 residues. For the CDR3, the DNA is TGTGCCAGCAGCGGACGACAGGGGCGAGGGAGGTATGGCTACACCTTC. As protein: CASSGRQGRGRYGYTF.

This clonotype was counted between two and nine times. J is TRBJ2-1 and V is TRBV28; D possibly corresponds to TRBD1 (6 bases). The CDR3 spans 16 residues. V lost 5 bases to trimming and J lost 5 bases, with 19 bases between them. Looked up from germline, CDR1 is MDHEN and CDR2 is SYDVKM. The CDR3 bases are TGTGCCAGCAGTATTCCAGTTGGGCAGGGGCACAATGAGCAGTTCTTC. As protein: CASSIPVGQGHNEQFF.

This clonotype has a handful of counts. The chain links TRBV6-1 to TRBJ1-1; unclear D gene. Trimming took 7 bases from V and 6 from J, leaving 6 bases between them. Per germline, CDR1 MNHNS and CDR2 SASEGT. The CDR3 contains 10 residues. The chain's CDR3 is CASTGAEAFF. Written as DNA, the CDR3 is TGTGCCAGCACCGGGGCTGAAGCTTTCTTT.

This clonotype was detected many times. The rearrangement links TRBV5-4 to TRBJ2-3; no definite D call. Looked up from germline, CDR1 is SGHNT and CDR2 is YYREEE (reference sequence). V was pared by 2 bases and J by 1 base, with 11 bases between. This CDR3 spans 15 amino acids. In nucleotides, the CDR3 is TGTGCCAGCAGCTTCGGCGGACCATGCACAGATACGCAGTATTTT. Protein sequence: CASSFGGPCTDTQYF.

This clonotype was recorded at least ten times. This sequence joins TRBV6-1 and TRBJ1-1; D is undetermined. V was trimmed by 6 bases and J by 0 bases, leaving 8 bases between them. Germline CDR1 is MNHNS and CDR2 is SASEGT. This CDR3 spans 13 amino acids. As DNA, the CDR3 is TGTGCCAGCAGGTACAGCCTGAACACTGAAGCTTTCTTT. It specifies CASRYSLNTEAFF.

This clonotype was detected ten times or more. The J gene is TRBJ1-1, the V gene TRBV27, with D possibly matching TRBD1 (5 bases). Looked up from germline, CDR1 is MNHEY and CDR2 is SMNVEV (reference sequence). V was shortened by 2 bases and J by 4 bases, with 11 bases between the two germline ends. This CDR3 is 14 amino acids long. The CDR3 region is CASSLSGAGTEAFF. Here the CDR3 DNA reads TGTGCCAGCAGTTTAAGCGGGGCGGGCACTGAAGCTTTCTTT.

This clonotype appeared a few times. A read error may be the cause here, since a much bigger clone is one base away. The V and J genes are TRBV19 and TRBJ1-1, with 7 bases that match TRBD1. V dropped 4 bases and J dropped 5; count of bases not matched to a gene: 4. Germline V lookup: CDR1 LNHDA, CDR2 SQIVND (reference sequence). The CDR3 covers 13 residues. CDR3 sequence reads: CASSTSRGTEAFF. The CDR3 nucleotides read TGTGCCAGTAGTACATCCAGGGGGACTGAAGCTTTCTTT.

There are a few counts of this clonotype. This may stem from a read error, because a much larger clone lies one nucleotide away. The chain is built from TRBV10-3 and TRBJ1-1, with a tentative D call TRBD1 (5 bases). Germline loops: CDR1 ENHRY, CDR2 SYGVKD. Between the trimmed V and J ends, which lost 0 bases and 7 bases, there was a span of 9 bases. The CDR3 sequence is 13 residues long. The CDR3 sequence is CAISESRGNEAFF. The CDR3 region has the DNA TGTGCCATCAGTGAGTCGAGGGGAAATGAAGCTTTCTTT.

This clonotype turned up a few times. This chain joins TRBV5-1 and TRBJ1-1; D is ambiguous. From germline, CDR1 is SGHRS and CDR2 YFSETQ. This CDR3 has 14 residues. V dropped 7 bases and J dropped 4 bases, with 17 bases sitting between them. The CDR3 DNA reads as TGCGCCAGCGGCGTTCTAACAACCACCACTGAAGCTTTCTTT. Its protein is CASGVLTTTTEAFF.